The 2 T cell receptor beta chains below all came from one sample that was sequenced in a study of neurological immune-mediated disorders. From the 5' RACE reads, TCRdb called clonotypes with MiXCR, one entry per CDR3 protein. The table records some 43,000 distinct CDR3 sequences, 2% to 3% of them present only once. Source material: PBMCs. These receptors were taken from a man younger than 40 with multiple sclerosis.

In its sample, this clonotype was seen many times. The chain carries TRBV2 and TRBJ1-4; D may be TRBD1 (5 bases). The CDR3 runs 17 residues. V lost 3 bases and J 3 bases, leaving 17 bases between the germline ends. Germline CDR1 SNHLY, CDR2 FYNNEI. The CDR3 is CASSDVQGEVANEKLFF. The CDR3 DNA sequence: TGTGCCAGCAGTGACGTGCAGGGCGAAGTCGCTAATGAAAAACTGTTTTTT.

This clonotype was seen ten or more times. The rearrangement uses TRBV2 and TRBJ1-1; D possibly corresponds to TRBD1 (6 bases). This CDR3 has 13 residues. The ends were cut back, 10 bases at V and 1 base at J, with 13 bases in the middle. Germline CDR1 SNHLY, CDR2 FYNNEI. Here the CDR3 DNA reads TGTGCCAAGCTGGACAGCAAGAACACTGAAGCTTTCTTT. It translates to CAKLDSKNTEAFF.